Presented here are 23 T cell receptor beta chains from one specimen sequenced in a study of T cell repertoires in cytomegalovirus infection. TCRdb reprocessed the reads with MiXCR, giving one entry per CDR3 protein. The data hold around 320,000 distinct CDR3 sequences, with more than 8% observed a single time. The sample comprised PBMCs. Receptor source: a human donor in good health (CMV status not recorded). Some clones in this sample may be carry-over from other donors' samples.

The table lists this clonotype with many counts. The chain employs TRBV7-6 and TRBJ1-1; D unclear. This CDR3 comprises 15 residues. V was trimmed by 1 base and J by 1 base, leaving 10 bases between them. CDR1 and CDR2 (germline): SGHVS, FNYEAQ. In DNA form, the CDR3 reads TGTGCCAGCAGCTTAGTAGATCGGGGGAACACTGAAGCTTTCTTT. As protein: CASSLVDRGNTEAFF.

This clonotype was counted at least ten times. The J gene is TRBJ1-6, the V gene TRBV7-2, with a possible D match to TRBD1 (6 bases). Germline CDR1 and CDR2: SGHTA and FQGNSA. The CDR3 is 14 residues long. V lost 6 bases to trimming and J lost 7 bases, with 13 bases between them. The CDR3 is CASRQGGSNSPLHF. The CDR3 DNA reads as TGTGCCAGCAGACAAGGGGGGAGCAATTCACCCCTCCACTTT.

This clonotype was detected a few times. The chain links TRBV18 to TRBJ1-1, with TRBD1 as a possible D gene (5 bases). The CDR3 runs to 17 residues. Trimming stripped 1 base from V and 0 bases from J, with 15 bases between. The germline V gene encodes CDR1 KGHSH and CDR2 LQKENI. CDR3 sequence: CASSPQSPRQMNTEAFF. Written as DNA, the CDR3 is TGTGCCAGCTCACCACAATCACCTAGACAGATGAACACTGAAGCTTTCTTT.

This clonotype was counted only a few times. V is TRBV29-1 and J is TRBJ2-7; TRBD2 aligns across 12 bases. Germline loops: CDR1 SQVTM, CDR2 ANQGSEA. This CDR3 contains 14 residues. The V and J ends lost 8 bases and 6 bases, in that order; junction bases with no gene match: 11. The CDR3: CSSLAGGPVGEQYF. CDR3 in DNA: TGCAGCTCTCTAGCGGGAGGGCCGGTAGGCGAGCAGTACTTC.

This chain joins TRBV6-2 or TRBV6-3 and TRBJ2-7; D call uncertain. This CDR3 has 13 residues. The germline V gene has CDR1 MNHEY and CDR2 SVGEGT. V was clipped by 1 base and J by 5 bases, with 9 bases between them. The DNA of the CDR3 is TGTGCCAGCAGTTACTATCGTGGGAACGAGCAGTACTTC. Translation: CASSYYRGNEQYF.

The chain combines TRBV7-4 with TRBJ1-5, with D possibly TRBD1 on 5 matching bases. This CDR3 is 15 amino acids long. V gave up 3 bases and J gave up 1 base, with 10 bases separating them. Looked up from germline, CDR1 is SGHVT and CDR2 is SQSDAQ. CDR3 amino acids: CASSFIGGSNQPQHF. CDR3 bases: TGTGCCAGCAGCTTCATTGGGGGAAGCAATCAGCCCCAGCATTTT.

This clonotype was counted between two and nine times. The CDR3 loop reads CASSLGTGVNEKLFF. CDR3 sequence (DNA): TGCGCCAGCAGCTTGGGGACAGGGGTGAATGAAAAACTGTTTTTT. The chain couples TRBV5-1 to TRBJ1-4, with 9 bases matching TRBD1. V lost 0 bases, J lost 5 bases, and 2 bases stayed unmatched. There are 15 residues in the CDR3. Germline assignment: CDR1 SGHRS and CDR2 YFSETQ.

This clonotype was observed a handful of times. The chain uses TRBV5-6 and TRBJ2-5, with 12 bases matching TRBD2. V trimming: 1 base; J trimming: 5 bases; junction bases outside the gene matches: 9. This CDR3 has 17 residues. Germline V gives CDR1 SGHDT, CDR2 YYEEEE. DNA of the CDR3: TGTGCCAGCAGCTTGTGGCTAGCGGGAGGGCCGAGGGAGACCCAGTACTTC. Translating gives CASSLWLAGGPRETQYF. Supplemented by reference TRBV5-6 and TRBJ2-5, the full variable domain reads DAGVTQSPTHLIKTRGQQVTLRCSPKSGHDTVSWYQQALGQGPQFIFQYYEEEERQRGNFPDRFSGHQFPNYSSELNVNALLLGDSALYLCASSLWLAGGPRETQYFGPGTRLLVL.

This clonotype has a count of ten or more. The chain has TRBV11-2 and TRBJ1-1, with TRBD1 as a possible D gene (6 bases). The CDR3 has 15 amino acids. The ends were cut back, 5 bases at V and 3 bases at J, with 16 bases in the middle. Germline assignment: CDR1 SGHAT and CDR2 FQNNGV. The CDR3 here is CASSQIQGPDTEAFF. As DNA, the CDR3 is TGTGCCAGCAGCCAAATCCAGGGGCCCGACACTGAAGCTTTCTTT.

Comment on this clonotype: Possible read error: a much larger clone is one base away. The chain combines TRBV7-2 with TRBJ2-7; tentative D call: TRBD1 (6 bases). The CDR3 consists of 14 residues. The germline V gene has CDR1 SGHTA and CDR2 FQGNSA. The V end lost 5 bases, the J end lost 3 bases, and 14 bases lay between the germline ends. The CDR3 region has the DNA TGTACCAGCAGCCCCCCCGGGACACACTACGAGCAGTACTTC. It codes for CTSSPPGTHYEQYF.

The V call is TRBV6-6, the J call TRBJ2-3, with TRBD2 matching 7 bases. V lost 2 bases, J lost 2 bases, and 4 bases stayed unmatched. CDR1 and CDR2 (germline): MNHNY, SVGAGI (reference sequence). The CDR3 runs to 15 residues. CDR3 in amino acids: CASSYEGGYTDTQYF. In DNA, the CDR3 is TGTGCCAGCAGTTACGAGGGAGGGTACACAGATACGCAGTATTTT.

The gene calls are TRBV7-2 and TRBJ1-1, with 8 positions matching TRBD1. Germline loops: CDR1 SGHTA, CDR2 FQGNSA. The trim removed 5 bases at V and 4 bases at J, leaving 6 bases unmatched. The CDR3 is 14 residues long. The CDR3 is CASSTGQGSTEAFF. Written as DNA, the CDR3 is TGTGCCAGCAGCACAGGACAGGGATCCACTGAAGCTTTCTTT.

This clonotype has just a few counts. The gene calls are TRBV7-2 and TRBJ1-1; D not certain. The CDR3 has 15 residues. The V end lost 0 bases, the J end lost 3 bases, and 11 bases lay between the germline ends. Germline CDR1 SGHTA, CDR2 FQGNSA. CDR3 in amino acids: CASSLAGVADTEAFF. The DNA of the CDR3 is TGTGCCAGCAGCTTAGCGGGTGTAGCGGACACTGAAGCTTTCTTT.

This clonotype was recorded many times. The gene calls are TRBV7-2 and TRBJ2-1; D gene unclear. Germline-derived CDR1 and CDR2 are SGHTA and FQGNSA. V shed 5 bases and J shed 3 bases, with 8 bases lying between them. The CDR3 has 13 residues. CDR3 residues: CASSISNYNEQFF. In DNA form, the CDR3 reads TGTGCCAGCAGCATTTCGAACTACAATGAGCAGTTCTTC.

This sequence joins TRBV5-4 and TRBJ2-3; 10 nucleotides agree with TRBD2. Germline CDR1 and CDR2: SGHNT and YYREEE (reference sequence). The junction had 7 bases not matched to a gene; V was cut back by 4 bases and J by 5 bases. The CDR3 is made up of 15 amino acids. The CDR3 protein is CASSMSGGAGDTQYF. Written as DNA, the CDR3 is TGTGCCAGCAGCATGAGCGGGGGGGCCGGAGATACGCAGTATTTT. Combining the CDR3 with reference TRBV5-4 and TRBJ2-3 gives the whole variable domain ETGVTQSPTHLIKTRGQQVTLRCSSQSGHNTVSWYQQALGQGPQFIFQYYREEENGRGNFPPRFSGLQFPNYSSELNVNALELDDSALYLCASSMSGGAGDTQYFGPGTRLTVL.

The sample holds a few counts of this clonotype. V usage is TRBV10-2 and J usage is TRBJ1-1, with D unresolved. The germline CDR1 and CDR2 sequences are WSHSY and SAAADI. V dropped 0 bases and J dropped 1 base, with 6 bases sitting between them. CDR3 size: 14 residues. The CDR3 is CASSESVRNTEAFF. In DNA, the CDR3 is TGCGCCAGCAGTGAGTCGGTACGGAACACTGAAGCTTTCTTT.

This clonotype was seen a few times. The chain combines TRBV7-9 with TRBJ2-7; D unclear. V shed 4 bases and J shed 4 bases, with 8 bases lying between them. The CDR3 length is 12 residues. Germline values: CDR1 SEHNR, CDR2 FQNEAQ (reference sequence). CDR3 sequence (DNA): TGTGCCAGCAGCTCCAAGGGTTACGAGCAGTACTTC. It encodes CASSSKGYEQYF. The variable domain in full, completed from reference TRBV7-9 and TRBJ2-7, reads DTGVSQNPRHKITKRGQNVTFRCDPISEHNRLYWYRQTLGQGPEFLTYFQNEAQLEKSRLLSDRFSAERPKGSFSTLEIQRTEQGDSAMYLCASSSKGYEQYFGPGTRLTVT.

The chain uses TRBV12-3 or TRBV12-4 and TRBJ2-5, with D tentatively TRBD1 or TRBD2 (5 bases each). The length of the CDR3 is 15 residues. The ends were cut back, 5 bases at V and 1 base at J, with 14 bases in the middle. The chain's CDR3 is CASSGLGDLQETQYF. The CDR3 DNA reads as TGTGCCAGCAGTGGCCTGGGGGATCTCCAAGAGACCCAGTACTTC.

This clonotype appeared many times. The chain couples TRBV7-9 to TRBJ2-5; D remains ambiguous. CDR1 is SEHNR and CDR2 is FQNEAQ in the germline V gene (reference sequence). This CDR3 has 14 residues. The V end lost 5 bases, the J end lost 1 base, and 11 bases lay between the germline ends. The CDR3 sequence: CASSTAGVQETQYF. The CDR3 DNA is TGTGCCAGCAGCACCGCTGGGGTCCAAGAGACCCAGTACTTC.

This clonotype was seen a few times. For the CDR3, the DNA is TGCGGATGGGGGGAAGGGACCCAGTACTTC. It yields the protein CGWGEGTQYF. This chain joins TRBV29-1 and TRBJ2-5; a weak D match, TRBD2 (6 bases). The CDR3 is 10 amino acids. CDR1 is SQVTM and CDR2 is ANQGSEA in the germline V gene.

V usage is TRBV29-1 and J usage is TRBJ2-1, with 8 bases fitting TRBD2. The CDR3 extends over 13 amino acids. Losses at the gene ends were 7 bases for V and 9 bases for J; bases not matched to a gene: 11. CDR1 is SQVTM and CDR2 is ANQGSEA in the germline V gene. The CDR3 is CSADRAGVGEQFF. In nucleotides, the CDR3 is TGCAGCGCAGATCGAGCGGGAGTAGGTGAGCAGTTCTTC.

This clonotype has only a few counts. J is TRBJ2-7 and V is TRBV4-1, with D hard to call. The CDR3 extends over 14 amino acids. Germline V lookup: CDR1 MGHRA, CDR2 YSYEKL. V lost 0 bases to trimming and J lost 2 bases, with 8 bases between them. The CDR3 DNA reads as TGCGCCAGCAGCCAAGAGGAAGTGACCTACGAGCAGTACTTC. Its translation is CASSQEEVTYEQYF.

This clonotype was picked up many times. The V and J genes are TRBV11-2 and TRBJ1-2, with unresolved D. Germline-derived CDR1 and CDR2 are SGHAT and FQNNGV. The CDR3 is made up of 11 amino acids. V dropped 6 bases and J dropped 2 bases, with 4 bases sitting between them. The CDR3 reads CASRDNYGYTF. As DNA, the CDR3 is TGTGCCAGCAGGGACAACTATGGCTACACCTTC.